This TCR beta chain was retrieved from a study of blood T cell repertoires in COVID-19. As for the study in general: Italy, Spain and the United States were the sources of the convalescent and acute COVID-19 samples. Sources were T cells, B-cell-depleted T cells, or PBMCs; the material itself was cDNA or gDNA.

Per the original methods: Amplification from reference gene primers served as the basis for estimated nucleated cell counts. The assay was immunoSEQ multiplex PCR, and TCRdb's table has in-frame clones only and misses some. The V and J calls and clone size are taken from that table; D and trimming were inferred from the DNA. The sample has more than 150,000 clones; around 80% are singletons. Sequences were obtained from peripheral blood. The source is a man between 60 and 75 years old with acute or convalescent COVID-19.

Here the CDR3 reads CASRPLLRNTEAFF. CDR3 nucleotides: TGTGCCAGCAGACCTCTCCTAAGGAACACTGAAGCTTTCTTT. The J gene is TRBJ1-1, the V gene TRBV9; D not resolved. Looked up from germline, CDR1 is SGDLS and CDR2 is YYNGEE. There are 14 residues in the CDR3. Trimming cost V 5 bases and J 1 base, with 12 bases left between them.